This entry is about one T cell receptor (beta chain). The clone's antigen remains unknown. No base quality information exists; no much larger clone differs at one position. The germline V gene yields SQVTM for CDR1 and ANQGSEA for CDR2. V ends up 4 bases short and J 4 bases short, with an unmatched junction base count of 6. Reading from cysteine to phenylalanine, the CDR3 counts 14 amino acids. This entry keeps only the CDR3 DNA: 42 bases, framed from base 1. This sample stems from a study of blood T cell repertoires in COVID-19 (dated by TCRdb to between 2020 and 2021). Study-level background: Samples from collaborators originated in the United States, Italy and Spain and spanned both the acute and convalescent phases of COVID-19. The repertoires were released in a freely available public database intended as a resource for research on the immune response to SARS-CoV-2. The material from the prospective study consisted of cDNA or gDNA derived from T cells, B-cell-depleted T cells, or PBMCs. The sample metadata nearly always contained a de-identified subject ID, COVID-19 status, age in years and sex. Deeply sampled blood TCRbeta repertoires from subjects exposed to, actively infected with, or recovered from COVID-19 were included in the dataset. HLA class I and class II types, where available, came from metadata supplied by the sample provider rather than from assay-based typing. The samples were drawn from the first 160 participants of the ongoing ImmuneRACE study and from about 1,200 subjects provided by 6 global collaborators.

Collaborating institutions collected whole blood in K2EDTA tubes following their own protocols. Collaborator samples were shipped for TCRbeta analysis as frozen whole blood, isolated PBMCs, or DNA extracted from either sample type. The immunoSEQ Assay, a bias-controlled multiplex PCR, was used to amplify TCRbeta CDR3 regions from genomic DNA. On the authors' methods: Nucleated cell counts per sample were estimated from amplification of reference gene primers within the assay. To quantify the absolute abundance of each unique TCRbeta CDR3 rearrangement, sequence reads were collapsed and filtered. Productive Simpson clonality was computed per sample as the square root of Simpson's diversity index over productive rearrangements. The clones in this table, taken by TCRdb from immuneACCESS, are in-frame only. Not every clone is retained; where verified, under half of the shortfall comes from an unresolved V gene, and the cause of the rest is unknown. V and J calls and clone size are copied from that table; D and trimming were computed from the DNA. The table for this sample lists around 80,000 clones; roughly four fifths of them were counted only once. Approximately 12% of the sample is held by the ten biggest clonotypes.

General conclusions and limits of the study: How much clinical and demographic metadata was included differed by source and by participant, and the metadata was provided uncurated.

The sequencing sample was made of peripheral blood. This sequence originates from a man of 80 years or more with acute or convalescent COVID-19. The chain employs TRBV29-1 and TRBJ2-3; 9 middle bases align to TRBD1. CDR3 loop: CSVVGGQGSDTQYF. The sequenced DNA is TGCAGCGTTGTCGGAGGACAGGGGTCAGATACGCAGTATTTT.